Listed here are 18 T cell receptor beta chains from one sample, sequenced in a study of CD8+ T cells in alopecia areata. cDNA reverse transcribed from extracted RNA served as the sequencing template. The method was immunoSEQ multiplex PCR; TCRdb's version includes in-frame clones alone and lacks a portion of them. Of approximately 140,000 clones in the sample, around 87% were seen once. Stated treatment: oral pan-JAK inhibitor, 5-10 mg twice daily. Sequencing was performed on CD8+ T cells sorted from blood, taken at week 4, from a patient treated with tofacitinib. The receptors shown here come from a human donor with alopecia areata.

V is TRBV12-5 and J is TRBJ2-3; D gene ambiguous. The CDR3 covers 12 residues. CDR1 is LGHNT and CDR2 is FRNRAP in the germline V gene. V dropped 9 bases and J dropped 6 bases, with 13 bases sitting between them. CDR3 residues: CASSLIGDTQYF. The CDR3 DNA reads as TGTGCTAGCTCATTAATCGGGGATACGCAGTATTTT.

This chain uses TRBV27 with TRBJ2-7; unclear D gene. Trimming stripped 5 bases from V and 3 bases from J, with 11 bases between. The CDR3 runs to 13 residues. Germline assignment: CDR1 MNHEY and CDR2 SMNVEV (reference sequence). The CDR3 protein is CASSPAGSYEQYF. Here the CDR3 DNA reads TGTGCCAGCAGTCCCGCCGGCAGCTACGAGCAGTACTTC.

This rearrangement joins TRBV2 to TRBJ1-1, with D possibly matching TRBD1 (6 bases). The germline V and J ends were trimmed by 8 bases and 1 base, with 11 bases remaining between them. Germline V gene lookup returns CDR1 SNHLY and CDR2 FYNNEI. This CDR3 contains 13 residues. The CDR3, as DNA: TGTGCCAGCCTGGGGGGCAGGAACACTGAAGCTTTCTTT. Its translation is CASLGGRNTEAFF.

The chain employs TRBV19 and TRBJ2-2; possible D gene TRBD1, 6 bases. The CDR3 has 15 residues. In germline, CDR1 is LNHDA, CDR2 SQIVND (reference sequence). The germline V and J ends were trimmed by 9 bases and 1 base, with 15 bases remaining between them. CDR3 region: CASAKRQENTGELFF. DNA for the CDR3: TGTGCCAGCGCAAAGAGACAGGAGAACACCGGGGAGCTGTTTTTT.

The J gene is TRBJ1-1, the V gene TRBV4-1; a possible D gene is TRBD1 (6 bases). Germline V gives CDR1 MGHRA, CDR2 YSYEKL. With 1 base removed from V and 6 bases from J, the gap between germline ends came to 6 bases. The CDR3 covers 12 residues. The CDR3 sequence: CASSQGTAEAFF. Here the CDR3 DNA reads TGCGCCAGCAGCCAAGGGACAGCTGAAGCTTTCTTT.

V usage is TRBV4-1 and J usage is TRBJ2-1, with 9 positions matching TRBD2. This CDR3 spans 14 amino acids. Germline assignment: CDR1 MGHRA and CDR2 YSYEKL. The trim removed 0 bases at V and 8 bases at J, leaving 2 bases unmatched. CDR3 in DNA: TGCGCCAGCAGCCAAGAGCGGGGGGGCGATGAGCAGTTCTTC. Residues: CASSQERGGDEQFF.

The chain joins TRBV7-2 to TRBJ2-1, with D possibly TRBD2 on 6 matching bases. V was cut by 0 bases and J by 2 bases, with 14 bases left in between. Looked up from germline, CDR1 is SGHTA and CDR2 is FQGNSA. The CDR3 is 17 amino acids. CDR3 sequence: CASSLAEGRWTYNEQFF. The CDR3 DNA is TGTGCCAGCAGCTTAGCGGAGGGAAGGTGGACCTACAATGAGCAGTTCTTC.

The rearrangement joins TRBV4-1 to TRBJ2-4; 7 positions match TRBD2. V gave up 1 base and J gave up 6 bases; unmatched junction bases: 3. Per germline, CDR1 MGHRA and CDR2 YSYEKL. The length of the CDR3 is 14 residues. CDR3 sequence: CASSQGWGGNIQYF. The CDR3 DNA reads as TGCGCCAGCAGCCAAGGTTGGGGGGGAAACATTCAGTACTTC.

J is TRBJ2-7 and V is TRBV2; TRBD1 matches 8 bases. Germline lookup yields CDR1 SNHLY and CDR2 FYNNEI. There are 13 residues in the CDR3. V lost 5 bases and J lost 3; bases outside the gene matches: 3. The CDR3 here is CASSWDRNYEQYF. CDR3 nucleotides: TGTGCCAGCAGTTGGGACAGGAACTACGAGCAGTACTTC.

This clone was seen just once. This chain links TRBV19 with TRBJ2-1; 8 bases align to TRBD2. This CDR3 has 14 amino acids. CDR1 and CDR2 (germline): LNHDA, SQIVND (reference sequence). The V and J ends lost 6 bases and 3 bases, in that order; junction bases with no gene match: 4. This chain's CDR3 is CASSGGAFYNEQFF. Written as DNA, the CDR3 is TGTGCCAGTAGCGGGGGGGCGTTCTACAATGAGCAGTTCTTC.

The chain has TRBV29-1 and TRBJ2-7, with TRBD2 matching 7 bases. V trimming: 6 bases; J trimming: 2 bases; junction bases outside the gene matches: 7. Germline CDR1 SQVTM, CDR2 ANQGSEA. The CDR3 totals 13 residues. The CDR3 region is CSVPGGNAYEQYF. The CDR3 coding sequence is TGCAGCGTCCCCGGGGGGAACGCCTACGAGCAGTACTTC.

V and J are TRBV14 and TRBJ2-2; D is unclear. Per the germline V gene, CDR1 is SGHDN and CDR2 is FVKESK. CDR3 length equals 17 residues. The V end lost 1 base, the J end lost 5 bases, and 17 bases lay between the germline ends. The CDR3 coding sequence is TGTGCCAGCAGCCAAGCTAAAGGTAGTGCGGTTACCGGGGAGCTGTTTTTT. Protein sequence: CASSQAKGSAVTGELFF.

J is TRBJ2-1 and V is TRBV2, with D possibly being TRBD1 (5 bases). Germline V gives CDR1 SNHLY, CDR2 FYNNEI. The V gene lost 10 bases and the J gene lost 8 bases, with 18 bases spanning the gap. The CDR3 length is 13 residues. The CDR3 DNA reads TGTGCCATCGCCCCCCAGGGTGTGGATGAGCAGTTCTTC. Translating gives CAIAPQGVDEQFF.

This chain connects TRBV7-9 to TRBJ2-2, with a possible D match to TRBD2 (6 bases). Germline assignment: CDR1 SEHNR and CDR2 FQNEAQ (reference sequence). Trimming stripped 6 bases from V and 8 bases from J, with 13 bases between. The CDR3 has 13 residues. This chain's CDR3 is CASRREPQGELFF. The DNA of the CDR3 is TGTGCCAGCAGACGGGAGCCGCAGGGGGAGCTGTTTTTT.

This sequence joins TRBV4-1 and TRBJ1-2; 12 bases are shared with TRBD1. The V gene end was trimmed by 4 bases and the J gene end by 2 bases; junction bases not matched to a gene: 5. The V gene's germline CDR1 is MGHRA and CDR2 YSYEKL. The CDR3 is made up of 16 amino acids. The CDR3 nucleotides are TGCGCCAGCAGCCTCAGGGGACAGGGGGCCAACTATGGCTACACCTTC. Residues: CASSLRGQGANYGYTF.

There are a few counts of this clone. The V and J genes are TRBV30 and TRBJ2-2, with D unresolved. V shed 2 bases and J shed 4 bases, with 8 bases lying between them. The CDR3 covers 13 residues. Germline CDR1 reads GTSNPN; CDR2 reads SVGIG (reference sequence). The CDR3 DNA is TGTGCCTGGAGTCAGATCGGCACCGGGGAGCTGTTTTTT. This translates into CAWSQIGTGELFF.

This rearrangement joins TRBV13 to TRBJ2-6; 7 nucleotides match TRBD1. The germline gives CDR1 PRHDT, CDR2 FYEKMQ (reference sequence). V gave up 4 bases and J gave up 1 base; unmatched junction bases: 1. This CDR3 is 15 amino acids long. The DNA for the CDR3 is TGTGCCAGCAGCTCAGGGGGATCTGGGGCCAACGTCCTGACTTTC. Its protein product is CASSSGGSGANVLTF.

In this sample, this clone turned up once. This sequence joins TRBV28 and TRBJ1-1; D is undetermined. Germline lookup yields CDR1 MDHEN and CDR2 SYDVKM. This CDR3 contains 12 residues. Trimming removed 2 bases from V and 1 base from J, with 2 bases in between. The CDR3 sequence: CASSLGNTEAFF. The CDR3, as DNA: TGTGCCAGCAGTTTAGGGAACACTGAAGCTTTCTTT. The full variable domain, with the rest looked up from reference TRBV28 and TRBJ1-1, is DVKVTQSSRYLVKRTGEKVFLECVQDMDHENMFWYRQDPGLGLRLIYFSYDVKMKEKGDIPEGYSVSREKKERFSLILESASTNQTSMYLCASSLGNTEAFFGQGTRLTVV.